One sample yielded the 18 T cell receptor beta chains listed below, sequenced in a study of molecular identifiers for immune sequencing clone quantification. Via MiXCR, TCRdb re-called the PCR reads, giving one row per CDR3 protein. The sample records approximately 680,000 distinct CDR3 sequences, roughly 23% being singletons. Sequencing was done on a sample of naive CD8+ T cells from blood, with Jurkat cell RNA spiked in. The subset was: FACS-sorted CD8+CD4-CCR7+CD45RA+ naive T cells. The receptors here all came from a human donor in good health. Some libraries in this study had Jurkat cell RNA spiked in.

Of note for this clonotype: A much larger clone lies a single base off, so this may be a read error. The CDR3 ends on some other residue instead of the conserved phenylalanine or tryptophan, so this is likely a read error. The chain combines TRBV20-1 with TRBJ1-4; 12 bases fit TRBD1. Germline V CDR1 and CDR2: DFQATT, SNEGSKA (reference sequence). V lost 3 bases, J lost 5 bases, and 7 bases stayed unmatched. The CDR3 loop spans 16 amino acids. The CDR3 coding sequence is TGCAGTGCTAGTGGGACAGGGGGCCCGTCAAATGAAAAACTGTTTCTT. Its protein product is CSASGTGGPSNEKLFL.

The chain joins TRBV12-3 or TRBV12-4 to TRBJ1-3; 9 bases agree with TRBD1. The CDR3 runs to 14 residues. Germline trimming cut 3 bases from V and 7 bases from J; bases unmatched to any gene: 4. This CDR3 is CASSLGQGSNTIYF. The CDR3 nucleotides read TGTGCCAGCAGTTTGGGACAGGGCAGCAACACCATATATTTT.

V is TRBV4-3 and J is TRBJ1-3; no reliable D call. This CDR3 comprises 14 residues. Germline CDR1 is LGHNA and CDR2 is YSLEER. V was pared by 1 base and J by 2 bases, with 6 bases between. The DNA for the CDR3 is TGCGCCAGCAGCCAAGGAGGGACTGGAAACACCATATATTTT. Protein sequence: CASSQGGTGNTIYF.

This clonotype was detected only a few times. The chain joins TRBV6-5 to TRBJ2-1, with D perhaps TRBD1 (7 bases). This CDR3 comprises 13 residues. Germline loops: CDR1 MNHEY, CDR2 SVGAGI. V dropped 4 bases and J dropped 9 bases, with 13 bases sitting between them. Here the CDR3 reads CASSLTQGGEQFF. DNA of the CDR3: TGTGCCAGCAGTTTAACCCAGGGGGGTGAGCAGTTCTTC.

Note on this clonotype: A read error is possible here, since a much larger clone lies one base away. Here the CDR3 omits its conserved ending phenylalanine or tryptophan, so a read error is the likely source. The chain employs TRBV12-3 or TRBV12-4 and TRBJ1-1; 8 bases map to TRBD1. V trimming: 8 bases; J trimming: 6 bases; junction bases outside the gene matches: 11. The CDR3 extends over 14 amino acids. The CDR3 spells CASGNQGAIPEAFL. CDR3 in DNA: TGTGCCAGCGGAAATCAGGGGGCGATTCCTGAAGCTTTCCTT.

The CDR3 DNA reads TGCGCCAGCAGTGAGTCGGGGACAGGTCTTCCCTACGAGCAGTACTTC. Encoded protein: CASSESGTGLPYEQYF. V usage is TRBV10-1 and J usage is TRBJ2-7; 8 nucleotides align to TRBD1. This CDR3 has 16 amino acids. Germline CDR1 and CDR2: WNHNN and SYGVQD (reference sequence). V was pared by 0 bases and J by 2 bases, with 6 bases of the junction left unmatched.

This chain links TRBV10-3 with TRBJ2-5, with 10 bases lining up with TRBD2. The CDR3 loop spans 18 amino acids. The trim removed 0 bases at V and 4 bases at J, leaving 11 bases unmatched. Germline loops: CDR1 ENHRY, CDR2 SYGVKD. The CDR3 region is CAISESLAGGFRRETQYF. In nucleotides, the CDR3 is TGTGCCATCAGTGAGTCCTTAGCGGGAGGATTTAGGAGAGAGACCCAGTACTTC.

This clonotype turned up a few times. This CDR3 reads CASSFKGASGNTIYF. CDR3 bases: TGTGCCAGCAGTTTCAAGGGGGCCTCTGGAAACACCATATATTTT. This chain joins TRBV28 and TRBJ1-3; 7 positions match TRBD1. Germline CDR1 MDHEN, CDR2 SYDVKM. V shed 3 bases and J 0 bases; nucleotides not matched to a gene: 2. The CDR3 has 15 amino acids.

This clonotype was detected ten times or more. J is TRBJ2-2 and V is TRBV9; D is ambiguous. Trimming left V 3 bases short and J 1 base short, with 16 bases between. Germline V gives CDR1 SGDLS, CDR2 YYNGEE. The CDR3 loop spans 17 amino acids. The CDR3 here is CASSDPSREMNTGELFF. The CDR3 DNA sequence: TGTGCCAGCAGCGACCCGTCGCGAGAAATGAACACCGGGGAGCTGTTTTTT.

This clonotype was recorded only once. It may be a read error: a sequence one base away is much more abundant. The genes are TRBV10-1 and TRBJ2-3, with 7 bases matching TRBD2. The CDR3 loop spans 16 amino acids. From germline, CDR1 is WNHNN and CDR2 SYGVQD (reference sequence). V shed 4 bases and J 4 bases; nucleotides not matched to a gene: 11. CDR3 sequence reads: CASSGSLGLDADTQYF. In nucleotides, the CDR3 is TGCGCCAGCAGTGGGTCGTTAGGACTAGACGCAGATACGCAGTATTTT.

The chain has TRBV7-6 and TRBJ2-5, with D uncertain. Trimming took 1 base from V and 1 from J, leaving 4 bases between them. The CDR3 length is 13 residues. The germline gives CDR1 SGHVS, CDR2 FNYEAQ. The CDR3 bases are TGTGCCAGCAGCTTAGTAGTCCAAGAGACCCAGTACTTC. Translation: CASSLVVQETQYF.

Comment on this clonotype: One junction end disagrees with the germline gene, perhaps due to a read error. This chain links TRBV5-3 with TRBJ2-5; 11 bases are a match to TRBD2. TRBV5-3 is given ORF status, its function remaining uncertain. This CDR3 comprises 15 residues. This CDR3 is CASSLGLAEQETRYF. CDR3 in DNA: TGTGCCAGCAGCTTGGGACTAGCGGAACAAGAGACCCGGTACTTC.

This clonotype was recorded many times. The V call is TRBV10-3, the J call TRBJ2-7; 7 positions match TRBD1. The trim removed 6 bases at V and 2 bases at J, leaving 7 bases unmatched. The CDR3 runs 14 residues. Germline values: CDR1 ENHRY, CDR2 SYGVKD. This chain's CDR3 is CAISAGTVTYEQYF. DNA for the CDR3: TGTGCCATCAGCGCCGGGACAGTTACCTACGAGCAGTACTTC.

This clonotype was counted ten times or more. The chain joins TRBV29-1 to TRBJ1-1; D not certain. CDR1 is SQVTM and CDR2 is ANQGSEA in the germline V gene. Trimming stripped 3 bases from V and 0 bases from J, with 14 bases between. This CDR3 region has 15 residues. CDR3 in amino acids: CSVDGSTLMNTEAFF. The CDR3 DNA reads TGCAGCGTTGACGGTTCGACACTCATGAACACTGAAGCTTTCTTT.

This clonotype was seen many times. V gene TRBV18 combines with J gene TRBJ2-5, with D possibly being TRBD2 (6 bases). In germline, CDR1 is KGHSH, CDR2 LQKENI. V dropped 1 base and J dropped 5 bases, with 20 bases sitting between them. The CDR3 sequence is 17 residues long. CDR3 protein: CASSPRDSSGVGETQYF. In nucleotides, the CDR3 is TGTGCCAGCTCACCACGTGATAGTAGCGGTGTCGGCGAGACCCAGTACTTC. Drawing the rest from reference TRBV18 and TRBJ2-5, the complete variable domain is NAGVMQNPRHLVRRRGQEARLRCSPMKGHSHVYWYRQLPEEGLKFMVYLQKENIIDESGMPKERFSAEFPKEGPSILRIQQVVRGDSAAYFCASSPRDSSGVGETQYFGPGTRLLVL.

This clonotype was recorded many times. The chain carries TRBV20-1 and TRBJ2-7, with D perhaps TRBD1 or TRBD2 (6 bases each). V lost 3 bases and J 5 bases, leaving 14 bases between the germline ends. This CDR3 has 13 residues. CDR1 and CDR2 from the germline V gene are DFQATT and SNEGSKA (reference sequence). The CDR3 DNA sequence: TGCAGTGCTAGGGCCCGGGGGCTACACGAGCAGTACTTC. Its translation is CSARARGLHEQYF.

The rearrangement joins TRBV28 to TRBJ2-3; 9 nucleotides align to TRBD2. CDR1 is MDHEN and CDR2 is SYDVKM in the germline V gene. J lost 0 bases, V lost 3 bases, and 4 bases had no gene match. The CDR3 covers 16 residues. The CDR3 bases are TGTGCCAGCAGTTTGGGACTAGCTATTAGCACAGATACGCAGTATTTT. It yields the protein CASSLGLAISTDTQYF.

This clonotype was counted between two and nine times. This chain joins TRBV4-3 and TRBJ1-1, with D tentatively TRBD1 (5 bases). This CDR3 has 16 amino acids. The V gene's germline CDR1 is LGHNA and CDR2 YSLEER. V lost 0 bases to trimming and J lost 3 bases, with 14 bases between them. The CDR3 loop reads CASSQDWGGWDTEAFF. The CDR3, as DNA: TGCGCCAGCAGCCAAGATTGGGGGGGATGGGACACTGAAGCTTTCTTT.